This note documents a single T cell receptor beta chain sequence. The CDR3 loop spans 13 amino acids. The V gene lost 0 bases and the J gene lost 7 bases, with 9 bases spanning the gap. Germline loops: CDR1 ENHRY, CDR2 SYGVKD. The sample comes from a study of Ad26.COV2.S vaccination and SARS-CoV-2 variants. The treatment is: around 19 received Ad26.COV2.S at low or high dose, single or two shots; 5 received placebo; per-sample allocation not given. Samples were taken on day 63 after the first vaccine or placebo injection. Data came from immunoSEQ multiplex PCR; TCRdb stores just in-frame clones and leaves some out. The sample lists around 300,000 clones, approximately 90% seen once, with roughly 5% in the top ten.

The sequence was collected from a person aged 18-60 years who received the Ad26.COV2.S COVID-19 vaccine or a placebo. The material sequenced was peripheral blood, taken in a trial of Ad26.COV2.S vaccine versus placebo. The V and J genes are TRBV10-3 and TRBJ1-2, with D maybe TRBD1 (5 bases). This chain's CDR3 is CAISESQVSGYTF. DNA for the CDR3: TGTGCCATCAGTGAGTCACAGGTCTCTGGCTACACCTTC.